This T cell receptor beta chain emerged from a study of shared clonotypes between healthy human individuals. Some clones are missing from TCRdb's copy, which holds only in-frame ones; the method was immunoSEQ multiplex PCR. This table holds about 2.4 million clones, more than 85% found once. The TCR originated in a man in his late teens or twenties in good health. Some clones in this sample may be carry-over from other donors' samples. The sequencing sample was made of naive CD4+ T cells from PBMCs. Subset denoted: CD45RA+ positively selected.

The CDR3, as DNA: TGTGCCAGTACGGTAGGGGGGATGGTCACAGATACGCAGTATTTT. Protein: CASTVGGMVTDTQYF. The chain links TRBV6-1 to TRBJ2-3; D is perhaps TRBD1 or TRBD2 (6 bases each). CDR1 and CDR2 (germline): MNHNS, SASEGT. The CDR3 runs 15 residues. Trimming took 9 bases from V and 2 from J, leaving 18 bases between them.